Listed below are T cell receptor beta chains from one sample, sequenced in a study of cytomegalovirus exposure and HLA in healthy donors. Measured with immunoSEQ multiplex PCR; TCRdb has only the in-frame clones, and not every one. In the table there are tens of thousands of clones, approximately 76% of which are singletons. The sequencing input was PBMCs. These receptors all stem from a man aged 30 to 45 in good health and CMV-seropositive. The CDR3 runs from the conserved cysteine through the conserved F or W. D genes are given only for firm matches. Only part of the rows carry a size: once, few, many, or a class if the clone is expanded.

15 | TRBJ2-5 | NA | TRBD1 | TRBV7-9 | TGTGCCAGCAGCTTAGCCTCGACAGGGGGGGAGACCCAGTACTTC | CASSLASTGGETQYF
15 | TRBJ1-2 | NA | NA | TRBV30 | TGTGCCTGGAGTCGCGCCCGAGACTCTAACTATGGCTACACCTTC | CAWSRARDSNYGYTF
15 | TRBJ2-5 | NA | TRBD2 | TRBV27 | TGTGCCAGCAGTTCGGGACTAGCGGGGTTGGAGACCCAGTACTTC | CASSSGLAGLETQYF
14 | TRBJ2-7 | NA | NA | TRBV6-1 | TGTGCCAGCAGTGAAGTGGGGGGCTCCTACGAGCAGTACTTC | CASSEVGGSYEQYF
14 | TRBJ1-2 | few | NA | TRBV6-1 | TGTGCCAGCAGTGAAGCGGGCCCAGCATCAGGCTACACCTTC | CASSEAGPASGYTF
17 | TRBJ2-2 | NA | NA | TRBV2 | TGTGCCAGCAGTACCCATACGGACTTGGCGAACACCGGGGAGCTGTTTTTT | CASSTHTDLANTGELFF
14 | TRBJ2-2 | NA | NA | TRBV16 | TGTGCCAGCAGCCAAACAGGGAGCACCGGGGAGCTGTTTTTT | CASSQTGSTGELFF
14 | TRBJ1-1 | NA | NA | TRBV25-1 | TGTGCCAGCAGACCCACAGGAGCGAACACTGAAGCTTTCTTT | CASRPTGANTEAFF
13 | TRBJ2-3 | NA | NA | TRBV6-6 | TGTGCCAGCAGTTGGGACATCACAGATACGCAGTATTTT | CASSWDITDTQYF
14 | TRBJ2-3 | NA | NA | TRBV2 | TGTGCCAGCAGTGCCACAGGGTTTACAGATACGCAGTATTTT | CASSATGFTDTQYF
10 | TRBJ2-1 | NA | NA | TRBV2 | TGTGCCAGCGGGGGGAATGAGCAGTTCTTC | CASGGNEQFF
17 | TRBJ1-4 | NA | TRBD1 | TRBV18 | TGTGCCAGCTCACCGAACGACAGGGGTACAACTAATGAAAAACTGTTTTTT | CASSPNDRGTTNEKLFF
16 | TRBJ1-5 | few | TRBD1 | TRBV30 | TGTGCCTGGAGGGGGACAGGGGCTCTCTCTGGTCAGCCCCAGCATTTT | CAWRGTGALSGQPQHF
14 | TRBJ1-1 | NA | NA | TRBV4-2 | TGTGCCAGCAGCCAAGAGGGACAGAACACTGAAGCTTTCTTT | CASSQEGQNTEAFF
11 | TRBJ2-5 | NA | NA | TRBV5-1 | TGCGCCAGCGCTAGAGAAGAGACCCAGTACTTC | CASAREETQYF
21 | TRBJ2-3 | NA | TRBD2 | TRBV2 | TGTGCCAGCAGTTATAAAACCTCTCCCGCGGGGGATATACTAAGCACAGATACGCAGTATTTT | CASSYKTSPAGDILSTDTQYF
16 | TRBJ2-5 | NA | NA | TRBV5-1 | TGCGCCAGCAGCTCCCCAGGAGGGTCGATCCAAGAGACCCAGTACTTC | CASSSPGGSIQETQYF
14 | TRBJ1-1 | few | NA | TRBV30 | TGTGCCTGGAGTGTACTCGGGGGACGTACTGAAGCTTTCTTT | CAWSVLGGRTEAFF
17 | TRBJ1-1 | NA | TRBD1 | TRBV18 | TGTGCCAGCTCATCAGACAGGGTCTGGGACATGAACACTGAAGCTTTCTTT | CASSSDRVWDMNTEAFF
15 | TRBJ1-2 | NA | TRBD1 | TRBV18 | TGTGCCAGCTCATCTGGGGTACAGGGGACTTATGGCTACACCTTC | CASSSGVQGTYGYTF
19 | TRBJ2-1 | once | TRBD2 | TRBV5-1 | TGCGCCAGCGGACTGGACAGGGGGGGACTAGCGGGATCCTACAATGAGCAGTTCTTC | CASGLDRGGLAGSYNEQFF
14 | TRBJ1-6 | few | TRBD1 | TRBV6-4 | TGTGCCAGCTCAGCGACAGGGGAGAATTCACCCCTCCACTTT | CASSATGENSPLHF
16 | TRBJ2-1 | NA | NA | TRBV5-1 | TGCGCCAGCAGCTTGGAGGCGGGCGGCTCCTACAATGAGCAGTTCTTC | CASSLEAGGSYNEQFF
16 | TRBJ2-7 | NA | TRBD1 | TRBV18 | TGTGCCAGCTCACCCACGGACAGGGGAAGCTCCTACGAGCAGTACTTC | CASSPTDRGSSYEQYF
16 | TRBJ1-1 | NA | TRBD1 | TRBV7-2 | TGTGCCAGCACCCTATGGGGGACAGTCTTGAACACTGAAGCTTTCTTT | CASTLWGTVLNTEAFF
15 | TRBJ2-3 | NA | TRBD2 | TRBV6-5 | TGTGCCAGCAGTTACGAAGCGGGGGGCACAGATACGCAGTATTTT | CASSYEAGGTDTQYF
13 | TRBJ1-4 | NA | NA | TRBV5-1 | TGCGCCAGCAGCGCGGCGGGGGCAGAAAAACTGTTTTTT | CASSAAGAEKLFF
14 | TRBJ1-2 | NA | TRBD1 | TRBV9 | TGTGCCAGCAGCGGACAGGGGGTTAACTATGGCTACACCTTC | CASSGQGVNYGYTF
13 | TRBJ2-1 | NA | TRBD1 | TRBV28 | TGTGCCAGCGTCGGGACAGCTTACAATGAGCAGTTCTTC | CASVGTAYNEQFF
14 | TRBJ1-5 | NA | TRBD1 | TRBV19 | TGTGCCAGTAGTCTGGGACAGGTACATCAGCCCCAGCATTTT | CASSLGQVHQPQHF
15 | TRBJ2-3 | NA | TRBD1 | TRBV19 | TGTGCCAGTAGTATAGGACAGGGGTATACAGATACGCAGTATTTT | CASSIGQGYTDTQYF
13 | TRBJ2-7 | NA | NA | TRBV30 | TGTGCCTGGAGTTTGGACAGCGGCTACGAGCAGTACTTC | CAWSLDSGYEQYF
14 | TRBJ2-7 | NA | TRBD1 | TRBV7-3 | TGTGCCAGCAGTCGGACAGGGGGCAACGACGAGCAGTACTTC | CASSRTGGNDEQYF
14 | TRBJ2-1 | few | NA | TRBV5-6 | TGTGCCAGCATCCACGAGACAGCCTACAATGAGCAGTTCTTC | CASIHETAYNEQFF
18 | TRBJ2-5 | NA | TRBD2 | TRBV2 | TGTGCCAGCAGATTTTTGTGGACTAGCAATCTGGGCCAAGAGACCCAGTACTTC | CASRFLWTSNLGQETQYF
14 | TRBJ2-1 | few | TRBD1 | TRBV27 | TGTGCCAGCAGGCCCCTAGGACAGGGCGGGATGCAGTTCTTC | CASRPLGQGGMQFF
13 | TRBJ1-5 | NA | NA | TRBV27 | TGTGCCAGCAGTTTGTTAAGCAATCAGCCCCAGCATTTT | CASSLLSNQPQHF
15 | TRBJ2-7 | NA | TRBD1 | TRBV9 | TGTGCCAGCAGCGTAGGGGGGACAGGGCTGGGGGAGCAGTACTTC | CASSVGGTGLGEQYF
15 | TRBJ2-1 | NA | TRBD1 | TRBV12-5 | TGTGCTAGTGAAATCGGGACAGTCCTAGGGAATGAGCAGTTCTTC | CASEIGTVLGNEQFF
16 | TRBJ2-4 | NA | NA | TRBV7-2 | TGTGCCAGCAGCTTAACTCCAGGTCTAGCCAAAAACATTCAGTACTTC | CASSLTPGLAKNIQYF
13 | TRBJ2-5 | NA | NA | TRBV7-6 | TGTGCCAGCAGCTTACAGGCAGAAGAGACCCAGTACTTC | CASSLQAEETQYF
13 | TRBJ1-5 | NA | NA | TRBV2 | TGTGCCAGCAGTGACGGGGACAATCAGCCCCAGCATTTT | CASSDGDNQPQHF
14 | TRBJ1-2 | NA | TRBD1 | TRBV27 | TGTGCCAGCAGCCCTACGGGACAGCACTATGGCTACACCTTC | CASSPTGQHYGYTF
15 | TRBJ1-5 | few | NA | TRBV4-1 | TGCGCCAGCAGCCAAGGACCCGGGACTTCGACTCCCCAGCATTTT | CASSQGPGTSTPQHF
16 | TRBJ2-5 | NA | TRBD2 | TRBV7-9 | TGTGCCAGCAGCACCGGCGGGGGGGGCTGGGAGGAGACCCAGTACTTC | CASSTGGGGWEETQYF
16 | TRBJ2-1 | NA | NA | TRBV19 | TGTGCCAGTAGTTTTCTTCCGGTCTCATCCTACAATGAGCAGTTCTTC | CASSFLPVSSYNEQFF
15 | TRBJ2-7 | few | TRBD2 | TRBV5-1 | TGCGCCAGCAGCTACATTCCGGGACTAAACTACGAGCAGTACTTC | CASSYIPGLNYEQYF
14 | TRBJ1-1 | NA | NA | TRBV5-1 | TGCGCCAGCAGCTTCGACAGAGCAACCTCGGAAGCTTTCTTT | CASSFDRATSEAFF
12 | TRBJ1-2 | NA | NA | TRBV19 | TGTGCCAGTAGGCAGGGTAACTATGGCTACACCTTC | CASRQGNYGYTF
14 | TRBJ1-4 | NA | TRBD1 | TRBV9 | TGTGCCAGCAGCGTCCAGGGGGGCAATGAAAAACTGTTTTTT | CASSVQGGNEKLFF
18 | TRBJ2-3 | NA | NA | TRBV5-1 | TGCGCCAGCAGCTTGGCCAAATGGGCTAGCGTCGGCACAGATACGCAGTATTTT | CASSLAKWASVGTDTQYF
13 | TRBJ1-2 | NA | NA | TRBV28 | TGTGCCAGCAGTCCCCCCTCCGACAGACACTACACCTTC | CASSPPSDRHYTF
15 | TRBJ2-7 | NA | NA | TRBV7-3 | TGTGCCAGCAGCTTAACGGGGGGTACCCCAGCCGAGCAGTACTTC | CASSLTGGTPAEQYF
17 | TRBJ1-2 | NA | NA | TRBV14 | TGTGCCAGCAGCCAAGATGGCGTGACGTGGAGAGACTATGGCTACACCTTC | CASSQDGVTWRDYGYTF
13 | TRBJ1-1 | few | NA | TRBV28 | TGTGCCAGCAGTTTAGAGGCGGTAACTGAAGCTTTCTTT | CASSLEAVTEAFF
17 | TRBJ2-7 | NA | TRBD2 | TRBV2 | TGTGCCAGCAATCCTAAGGGGCTAGCGGGGGCCTCAGGCGAGCAGTACTTC | CASNPKGLAGASGEQYF